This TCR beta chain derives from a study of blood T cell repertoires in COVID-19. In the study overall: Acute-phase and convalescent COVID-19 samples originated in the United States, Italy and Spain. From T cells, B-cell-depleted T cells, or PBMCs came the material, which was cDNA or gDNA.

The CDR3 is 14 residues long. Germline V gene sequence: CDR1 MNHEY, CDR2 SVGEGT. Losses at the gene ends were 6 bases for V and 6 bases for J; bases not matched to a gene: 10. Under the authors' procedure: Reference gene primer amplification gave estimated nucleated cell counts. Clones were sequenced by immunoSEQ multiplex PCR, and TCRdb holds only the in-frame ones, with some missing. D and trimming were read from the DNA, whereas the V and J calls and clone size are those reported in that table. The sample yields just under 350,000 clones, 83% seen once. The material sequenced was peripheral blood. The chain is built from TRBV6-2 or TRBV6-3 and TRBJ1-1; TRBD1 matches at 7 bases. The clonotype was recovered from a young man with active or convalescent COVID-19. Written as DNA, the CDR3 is TGTGCCAGCAGCTCTCAGGGGGGAAGGGCTGAAGCTTTCTTT. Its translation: CASSSQGGRAEAFF.